Sequencing of this TCR beta chain was carried out in a study of cytomegalovirus exposure and HLA in healthy donors. PCR involved 60 Vbeta and 13 Jbeta primers. Method: immunoSEQ multiplex PCR; TCRdb's copy keeps in-frame clones and lacks some. The table includes approximately 110,000 clones, about 70% detected once. Source material: PBMCs. This clonotype was obtained from a woman in her thirties or forties in good health and CMV-seronegative.

CDR3 sequence: CASTDVQGFRTEAFF. The CDR3 bases are TGTGCCAGTACCGACGTACAGGGGTTTCGGACTGAAGCTTTCTTT. This chain links TRBV19 with TRBJ1-1; 7 positions match TRBD1. The CDR3 consists of 15 residues. V was pared by 7 bases and J by 5 bases, with 13 bases of the junction left unmatched. Per the germline V gene, CDR1 is LNHDA and CDR2 is SQIVND (reference sequence).